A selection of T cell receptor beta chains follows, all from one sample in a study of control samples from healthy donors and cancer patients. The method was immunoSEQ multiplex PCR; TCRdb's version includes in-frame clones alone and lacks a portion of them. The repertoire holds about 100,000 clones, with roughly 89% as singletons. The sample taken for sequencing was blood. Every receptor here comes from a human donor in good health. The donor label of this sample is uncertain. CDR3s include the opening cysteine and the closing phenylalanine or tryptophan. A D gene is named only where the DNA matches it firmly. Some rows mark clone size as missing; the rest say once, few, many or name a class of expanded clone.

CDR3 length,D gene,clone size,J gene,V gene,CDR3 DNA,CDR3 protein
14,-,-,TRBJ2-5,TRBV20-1,TGCAGTGCTATTGACCCCCTGACGGCAAGGGCCCAGTACTTC,CSAIDPLTARAQYF
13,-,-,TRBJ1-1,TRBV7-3,TGTGCCAGCAGCTTAGAAGGGAACACTGAAGCTTTCTTT,CASSLEGNTEAFF
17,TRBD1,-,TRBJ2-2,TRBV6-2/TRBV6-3,TGTGCCAGCAGCCTCGACAGGGGACGATCGAACACCGGGGAGCTGTTTTTT,CASSLDRGRSNTGELFF
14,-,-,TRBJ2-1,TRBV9,TGTGCCAGCAGCGTAGCCACCTTTGACAATGAGCAGTTCTTC,CASSVATFDNEQFF
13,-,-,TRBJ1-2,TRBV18,TGTGCCAGCTCAAGAGGACAGCAATATGGCTACACCTTC,CASSRGQQYGYTF
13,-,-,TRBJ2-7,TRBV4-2,TGTGCCAGCAGCCAAGATTTGAGAGACGAGCAGTACTTC,CASSQDLRDEQYF
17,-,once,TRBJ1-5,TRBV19,TGTGCCAGTAGTGGGGGAAAGGGGTTGGATAGCAATCAGCCCCAGCATTTT,CASSGGKGLDSNQPQHF
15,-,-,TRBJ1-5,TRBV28,TGTGCCAGCAGTTTCCGACGGAATAGCAATCAGCCCCAGCATTTT,CASSFRRNSNQPQHF
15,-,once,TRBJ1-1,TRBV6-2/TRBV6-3,TGTGCCAGCAGTTACAGTCAGACCCGAACTACCGAAGCTTTCTTT,CASSYSQTRTTEAFF
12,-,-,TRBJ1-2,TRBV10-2,TGCGCCAGCGGGAAGCAGGGGTCCGGCTACACCTTC,CASGKQGSGYTF
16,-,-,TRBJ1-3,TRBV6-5,TGTGCCAGCAGTTATCGACAGTCCGACTCTGGAAACACCATATATTTT,CASSYRQSDSGNTIYF
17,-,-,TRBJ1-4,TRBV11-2,TGTGCCAGCAGCTTAGTCGGTCAGGGCCCAACTAATGAAAAACTGTTTTTT,CASSLVGQGPTNEKLFF
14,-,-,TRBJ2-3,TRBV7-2,TGTGCCAGCAGCTTAGATGCAGGCACAGATACGCAGTATTTT,CASSLDAGTDTQYF
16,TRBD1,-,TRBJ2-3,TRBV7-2,TGTGCCAGCAGCTCAACAGGGGGTGGGGTCACAGATACGCAGTATTTT,CASSSTGGGVTDTQYF
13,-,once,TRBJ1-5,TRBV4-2,TGTGCCAGCAGCCAAGTTTTGGAGGGGCCCCAGCATTTT,CASSQVLEGPQHF
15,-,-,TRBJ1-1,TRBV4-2,TGTGCCAGCAGCCCGCGTCAGGGGATGGACACTGAAGCTTTCTTT,CASSPRQGMDTEAFF
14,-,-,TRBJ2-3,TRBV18,TGTGCCAGCTCACGTGAGCCGGCGGGCGATACGCAGTATTTT,CASSREPAGDTQYF
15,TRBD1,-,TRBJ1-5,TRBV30,TGTGCCTGGAGTCCGGGACAGGGGTTCAATCAGCCCCAGCATTTT,CAWSPGQGFNQPQHF
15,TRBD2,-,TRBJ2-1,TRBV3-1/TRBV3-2,TGTGCCAGCAGCCAAGTGTCGCGGGGGTACAATGAGCAGTTCTTC,CASSQVSRGYNEQFF
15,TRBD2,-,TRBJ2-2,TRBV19,TGTGCCAGTAGCGTCGGGGGGTGGTTGGCCGGGGAGCTGTTTTTT,CASSVGGWLAGELFF
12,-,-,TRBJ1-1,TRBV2,TGTGCCAGCAGTATCAAGGGCGATGAAGCTTTCTTT,CASSIKGDEAFF
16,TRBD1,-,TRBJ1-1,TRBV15,TGTGCCACCAGCAGAATAGGATTGGGACAGGTCTTAGAAGCTTTCTTT,CATSRIGLGQVLEAFF
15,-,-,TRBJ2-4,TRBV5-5,TGTGCCAGCAGCGCAGTTCAGGGCGGGATGGACATTCAGTACTTC,CASSAVQGGMDIQYF
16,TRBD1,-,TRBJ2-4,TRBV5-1,TGCGCCAGCAGCTTTGACAGGGGGCGAACCAAAAACATTCAGTACTTC,CASSFDRGRTKNIQYF
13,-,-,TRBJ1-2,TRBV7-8,TGTGCCAGCAGCCAGGGACCTAACTATGGCTACACCTTC,CASSQGPNYGYTF
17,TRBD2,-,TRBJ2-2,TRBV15,TGTGCCACCAGCAGGACCGGGACTAGCGGGGGTACCGGGGAGCTGTTTTTT,CATSRTGTSGGTGELFF